This TCR beta chain was identified in a study of blood T cell repertoires in COVID-19. Study overall: Italy, Spain and the United States were the sources of the convalescent and acute COVID-19 samples. Nucleic acid was either cDNA or gDNA, and it came from T cells, B-cell-depleted T cells, or PBMCs.

Methods used by the authors: The authors estimated nucleated cell counts from reference gene primer amplification. Measured with immunoSEQ multiplex PCR; TCRdb has only the in-frame clones, and not every one. The DNA was the basis for D and trimming; V, J and clone size are from that table. This table has approximately 70,000 clones, about nine tenths appearing once. The junction had 3 bases not matched to a gene; V was cut back by 5 bases and J by 4 bases. Germline values: CDR1 MDHEN, CDR2 SYDVKM. The CDR3 contains 13 residues. The sequence was collected from a man between 65 and 85 years old with active or convalescent COVID-19. The V call is TRBV28, the J call TRBJ1-2, with TRBD1 matching over 8 bases. The sequencing sample was made of peripheral blood. In nucleotides, the CDR3 is TGTGCCAGCAGTGCAGGGGGCCGCTATGGCTACACCTTC. It specifies CASSAGGRYGYTF.